This T cell receptor beta chain appears in the sequencing data of a study of blood T cell repertoires in COVID-19. Study at large: Spain, Italy and the United States supplied samples that represented acute and convalescent COVID-19. T cells, B-cell-depleted T cells, or PBMCs provided the cDNA or gDNA that served as material.

Here immunoSEQ multiplex PCR was the method, and the copy in TCRdb shows in-frame clones only, minus some. The sample holds hundreds of thousands of clones, around four fifths seen once. V lost 4 bases, J lost 6 bases, and 21 bases lay in between. This CDR3 spans 16 amino acids. Germline V CDR1 and CDR2: SGHDN, FVKESK. This sequence joins TRBV14 and TRBJ1-2; D is unclear. The clonotype was recovered from a woman in her 70s with active or convalescent COVID-19. The sample consisted of peripheral blood. Here the CDR3 DNA reads TGTGCCAGCAGCCCTACGTTCGGGTTCATCGGAAATGGCTACACCTTC. Encoded protein: CASSPTFGFIGNGYTF.